Included here is one T cell receptor (beta chain) sequence, with context. Its target is not known. This sample was included in a study of T cells after yellow fever vaccination. Background on the study: Each low-cell-number fraction was prepared by means of SMART-Seq v4 Ultra Low Input.

Germline CDR1 reads LNHNV; CDR2 reads YYDKDF (reference sequence). V lost 1 base and J 4 bases, leaving 10 bases between the germline ends. The CDR3 consists of 14 residues. TCRdb redid the calling of the 5' RACE reads with MiXCR, one entry per CDR3 protein. The sample records under 400,000 distinct CDR3 sequences, under 15% being singletons. Study observations and caveats: After the booster, roughly 96% of CD4 and about nine tenths of CD8 primary-response clones were re-detected.

This TCR was sampled from a man younger than 35 who received the YFV17D yellow fever vaccine. The sample was CD4+ T cells sorted from PBMCs, taken 15 days after the yellow fever booster vaccination. This rearrangement joins TRBV15 to TRBJ2-5, with D possibly TRBD1 on 5 matching bases. The CDR3 DNA follows: TGTGCCACCAGCAGAGCCAGGGTTGGAGAGACCCAGTACTTC. Amino acid sequence: CATSRARVGETQYF.